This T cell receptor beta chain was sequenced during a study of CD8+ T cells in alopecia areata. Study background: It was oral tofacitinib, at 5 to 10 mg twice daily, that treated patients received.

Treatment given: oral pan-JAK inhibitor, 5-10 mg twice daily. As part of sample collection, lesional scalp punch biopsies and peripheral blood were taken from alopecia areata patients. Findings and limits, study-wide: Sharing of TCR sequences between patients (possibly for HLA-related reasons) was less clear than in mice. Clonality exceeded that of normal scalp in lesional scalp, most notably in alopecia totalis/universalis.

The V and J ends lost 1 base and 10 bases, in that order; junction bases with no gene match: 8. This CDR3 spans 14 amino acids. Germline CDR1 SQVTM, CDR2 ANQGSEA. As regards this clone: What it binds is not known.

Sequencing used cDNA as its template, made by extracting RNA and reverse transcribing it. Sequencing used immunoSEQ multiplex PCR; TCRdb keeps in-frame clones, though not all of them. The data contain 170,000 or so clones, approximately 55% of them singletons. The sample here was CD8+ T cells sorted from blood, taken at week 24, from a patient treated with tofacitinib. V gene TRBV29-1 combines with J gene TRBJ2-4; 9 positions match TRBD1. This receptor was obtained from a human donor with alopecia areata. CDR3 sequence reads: CSVEVQGQGYIQYF. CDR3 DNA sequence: TGCAGCGTTGAAGTGCAGGGACAGGGTTATATTCAGTACTTC.